The entry below gives a single T cell receptor beta chain sequence along with its context. The antigen remains unidentified. Time point given: week 5, during vaccination. Alongside topical imiquimod, each dose of vaccine comprised 300 ug of mutant IDH1 20-mer peptide. Using immunoSEQ multiplex PCR, the repertoire was profiled, and TCRdb retains in-frame clones only, with some absent. The data show roughly 34,000 clones, more than 80% seen once. The CDR3 extends over 12 amino acids. Germline loops: CDR1 MNHEY, CDR2 SVGAGI. V was pared by 4 bases and J by 6 bases, with 7 bases between. This sample is part of a study of a mutant IDH1 vaccine in newly diagnosed glioma. Background on the study: Patients, over weeks 1, 3, 5, 7, 11, 15, 19 and 23, received a total of eight vaccinations. Former treatment meant radiotherapy, temozolomide, or both; the majority had gotten both. Treated patients, about 60% male and approximately 38% female, averaged about 40 years of age.

Study-wide points: No link was apparently found between pseudoprogression and changes in top peripheral T cell clonotypes.

This receptor was identified in a man aged 50 to 60 with glioma. The sample consisted of PBMCs, taken from a glioma patient whose treatment included an IDH1 peptide vaccine. J is TRBJ1-5 and V is TRBV6-5; D uncertain. The DNA for the CDR3 is TGTGCCAGCAGTTCCGGACGTCAGCCCCAGCATTTT. This gives the protein CASSSGRQPQHF.